This is a list of T cell receptor beta chains from one sample in a study of identical twins. TCRdb analysed the 5' RACE reads with MiXCR anew, one entry per CDR3 protein. The sample includes roughly 770,000 distinct CDR3 sequences, 18% of them seen just once. This sample was also put to use in a study of T cells expressing NK-cell markers.

The sample comprised PBMCs. These receptors all come from a woman aged 18-35 years in good health. The CDR3 runs from the conserved cysteine through the conserved F or W. A D gene is named only where the DNA matches it firmly. Some rows mark clone size as missing; the rest say once, few, many or name a class of expanded clone.

clone size	V gene	D gene	J gene	CDR3 protein	CDR3 DNA
few	TRBV7-9	NA	TRBJ2-1	CASSSGGNGDEQFF	TGTGCCAGCAGCTCGGGGGGCAATGGCGATGAGCAGTTCTTC
many	TRBV12-3/TRBV12-4	TRBD2	TRBJ2-7	CASRAGETYEQYF	TGTGCCAGCAGAGCGGGGGAAACCTACGAGCAGTACTTC
few	TRBV29-1	NA	TRBJ2-2	CSVRGPNTGELFF	TGCAGCGTTCGAGGGCCGAACACCGGGGAGCTGTTTTTT
few	TRBV20-1	TRBD1	TRBJ2-7	CSAFRDRGYEQYF	TGCAGTGCCTTCCGGGACAGGGGCTACGAGCAGTACTTC
NA	TRBV3-1	TRBD2	TRBJ2-3	CAISLAAGVERSTDTQYF	TGTGCCATCAGTTTAGCAGCGGGAGTTGAGCGAAGCACAGATACGCAGTATTTT
NA	TRBV7-9	NA	TRBJ2-2	CASDQIAGELFF	TGTGCCAGCGACCAAATTGCGGGGGAGCTGTTTTTT
NA	TRBV18	NA	TRBJ2-4	CASSPTEKNIQYF	TGTGCCAGCTCACCGACGGAGAAAAACATTCAGTACTTC
few	TRBV27	NA	TRBJ2-7	CASSSPRYEQYF	TGTGCCAGCAGTTCCCCTCGTTATGAGCAGTACTTC
few	TRBV5-6	TRBD1	TRBJ2-3	CASSLTGFPDTQYF	TGTGCCAGCAGCCTGACAGGGTTTCCAGATACGCAGTATTTT
many	TRBV20-1	TRBD1	TRBJ1-6	CSASEQGARSSPLHF	TGCAGTGCTTCCGAACAGGGGGCGAGGAGTTCACCCCTCCACTTT
NA	TRBV20-1	NA	TRBJ2-6	CSARVGSPSGANVLTF	TGCAGTGCTAGAGTCGGTAGTCCCTCTGGGGCCAACGTCCTGACTTTC
NA	TRBV29-1	NA	TRBJ2-7	CSVTGGESYEQYF	TGCAGCGTAACCGGGGGAGAGTCCTACGAGCAGTACTTC
few	TRBV4-3	NA	TRBJ2-7	CASSQESARTYEQYF	TGCGCCAGCAGCCAAGAAAGTGCCAGAACCTACGAGCAGTACTTC
few	TRBV15	TRBD2	TRBJ2-1	CATSPRPYLLAGGYNEQFF	TGTGCCACCAGCCCTCGGCCATACCTACTAGCGGGGGGGTACAATGAGCAGTTCTTC
NA	TRBV7-8	NA	TRBJ2-7	CASSLERNRAWGQYF	TGTGCCAGCAGCTTAGAAAGAAACAGGGCGTGGGGGCAGTACTTC
NA	TRBV5-1	TRBD2	TRBJ2-7	CASSLELAGGYEQYF	TGCGCCAGCAGCTTGGAATTAGCGGGAGGCTACGAGCAGTACTTC
few	TRBV7-6	NA	TRBJ2-3	CASSYTPTSPDTQYF	TGTGCCAGCAGCTATACACCTACAAGCCCAGATACGCAGTATTTT
NA	TRBV5-1	TRBD1	TRBJ1-1	CASEPGTGSTEAFF	TGCGCCAGCGAACCGGGGACAGGGAGCACTGAAGCTTTCTTT
few	TRBV6-5	NA	TRBJ1-2	CASSYRGYDGYTF	TGTGCCAGCAGTTACCGGGGCTACGATGGCTACACCTTC
NA	TRBV20-1	NA	TRBJ2-1	CSARDGGQFF	TGCAGTGCTAGAGATGGGGGGCAGTTCTTC
NA	TRBV28	TRBD1	TRBJ2-1	CASGRPGQGRREQFF	TGTGCCAGCGGCAGACCGGGACAGGGGAGGAGGGAGCAGTTCTTC
NA	TRBV20-1	TRBD1	TRBJ2-7	CSALIPGQGNHEQYF	TGCAGTGCTCTGATTCCGGGACAGGGAAACCACGAGCAGTACTTC
few	TRBV20-1	NA	TRBJ2-1	CSAEGGGNEQFF	TGCAGTGCTGAAGGGGGGGGAAATGAGCAGTTCTTC
few	TRBV6-5	TRBD2	TRBJ2-1	CASSYGYLAGYNEQFF	TGTGCCAGCAGTTACGGATACCTAGCGGGGTACAATGAGCAGTTCTTC
few	TRBV9	NA	TRBJ2-1	CASSTGRYNEQFF	TGTGCCAGCAGCACAGGACGATACAATGAGCAGTTCTTC
NA	TRBV20-1	NA	TRBJ2-7	CSAREDNTYEQYF	TGCAGTGCTAGAGAGGACAACACCTACGAGCAGTACTTC
NA	TRBV2	TRBD1	TRBJ1-1	CASSTTGLGNTEAFF	TGTGCCAGCAGTACGACAGGGTTGGGGAACACTGAAGCTTTCTTT
few	TRBV6-1	TRBD2	TRBJ2-1	CASTPSSGSYNEQFF	TGTGCCAGCACTCCATCTAGCGGGAGCTACAATGAGCAGTTCTTC
few	TRBV7-9	TRBD1	TRBJ2-4	CASRKLTGTGAKNIQYF	TGTGCCAGCAGAAAGCTTACCGGGACAGGGGCCAAAAACATTCAGTACTTC
NA	TRBV2	NA	TRBJ2-1	CASSGYNERQFF	TGTGCCAGCAGTGGGTACAATGAGCGGCAGTTCTTC
few	TRBV6-2/TRBV6-3	NA	TRBJ2-5	CASSPLGPPTTQYF	TGTGCCAGCAGCCCCTTAGGGCCCCCTACGACCCAGTACTTC
once	TRBV21-1	NA	TRBJ2-2	CASPSGQGSSTGELFF	TGTGCCAGCCCCTCGGGACAGGGTAGCAGCACCGGGGAGCTGTTTTTT
few	TRBV12-3/TRBV12-4	NA	TRBJ2-3	CASRYGPRRPDTQYF	TGTGCCAGCAGATACGGGCCCCGGCGTCCAGATACGCAGTATTTT
NA	TRBV29-1	NA	TRBJ2-7	CSSDSCIYEQYF	TGCAGCTCCGACAGCTGTATCTACGAGCAGTACTTC
many	TRBV20-1	TRBD1	TRBJ1-1	CSARAEGARFF	TGCAGTGCTAGAGCGGAGGGGGCGCGGTTCTTT
NA	TRBV25-1	NA	TRBJ2-7	CASSIQSGVKQYF	TGTGCCAGCAGTATCCAATCGGGCGTAAAGCAGTACTTC
many	TRBV5-4	NA	TRBJ1-6	CASSPGGWNSPLHF	TGTGCCAGCAGCCCCGGGGGATGGAATTCACCCCTCCACTTT
NA	TRBV28	NA	TRBJ2-1	CASSTTGYANFHEQFF	TGTGCCAGCAGTACCACAGGGTACGCCAATTTCCATGAGCAGTTCTTC
NA	TRBV7-9	TRBD2	TRBJ2-3	CASSNQGTSGSTQYF	TGTGCCAGCAGCAACCAGGGGACTAGCGGTTCTACGCAGTATTTT
NA	TRBV10-3	TRBD2	TRBJ2-3	CAITSGLAGGRTDTQYF	TGTGCCATCACCTCGGGACTAGCGGGAGGGCGCACAGATACGCAGTATTTT
NA	TRBV7-2	NA	TRBJ2-2	CASSLNVPRLFF	TGTGCCAGCAGCTTAAACGTTCCCCGGCTGTTTTTT